The following is a T cell receptor beta chain sequence with its context. Its antigen remains unidentified. Germline CDR1 reads SGHNT; CDR2 reads YYREEE (reference sequence). The CDR3 consists of 12 residues. V lost 1 base to trimming and J lost 7 bases, with 9 bases between them. These data are taken from a study of cytomegalovirus exposure and HLA in healthy donors. General observations from the study: Investigators reported over 150 TCR beta chains as tied to cytomegalovirus. It was only CMV serostatus that was available as immune exposure information. Owing to their indistinguishability, certain V segments, notably TRBV6-2 and TRBV6-3, were excluded.

Primers for the PCR totalled 60 Vbeta and 13 Jbeta. The data were produced by immunoSEQ multiplex PCR, yet TCRdb's version contains in-frame clones alone and is incomplete. The sample lists roughly 110,000 clones, around 78% occurring once. Sequencing was done on a sample of PBMCs. The TCR was taken from a man in his thirties or forties in good health and CMV-seronegative. V and J are TRBV5-4 and TRBJ2-7; no clear D. The CDR3 sequence: CASSLPAGEQYF. The CDR3 bases are TGTGCCAGCAGCTTGCCCGCAGGAGAGCAGTACTTC. Looking up the rest from reference TRBV5-4 and TRBJ2-7 gives the full variable domain: ETGVTQSPTHLIKTRGQQVTLRCSSQSGHNTVSWYQQALGQGPQFIFQYYREEENGRGNFPPRFSGLQFPNYSSELNVNALELDDSALYLCASSLPAGEQYFGPGTRLTVT.